This TCR beta chain was found in a study of T-cell memory formation after mild COVID-19. This clonotype was detected ten times or more. Its antigen is unknown. MiXCR, run by TCRdb on the 5' RACE reads, gives a single entry per CDR3 protein. The table lists 130,000 to 150,000 distinct CDR3 sequences, about 5.5% of them singletons. Regarding the study as a whole: Day 15 to 85 contracting clones showed balanced CD4/CD8; day 15 to 37 expanders favored CD4+. Memory cells collected pre-infection included some clones that later responded, suggesting cross-reactive memory joined.

Trimming cost V 0 bases and J 8 bases; bases outside gene matches: 11. CDR3 length: 16 residues. Looked up from germline, CDR1 is SGHRS and CDR2 is YFSETQ. The sequenced sample consisted of PBMCs or a T cell subset sorted from them (not recorded which). The chain combines TRBV5-1 with TRBJ2-1; 7 nucleotides match TRBD1. This receptor was taken from an adult woman who had mild COVID-19 (a few samples of this study predate the infection). Cell type and time point are not known. The CDR3 DNA reads as TGCGCCAGCAGCTTGGCACAGGGGATTACAGGCGATGAGCAGTTCTTC. It yields the protein CASSLAQGITGDEQFF. Looking up the rest from reference TRBV5-1 and TRBJ2-1 gives the full variable domain: KAGVTQTPRYLIKTRGQQVTLSCSPISGHRSVSWYQQTPGQGLQFLFEYFSETQRNKGNFPGRFSGRQFSNSRSEMNVSTLELGDSALYLCASSLAQGITGDEQFFGPGTRLTVL.